These 19 T cell receptor beta chains originate from one sample sequenced in a study of blood T cell repertoires in COVID-19. The protocol was immunoSEQ multiplex PCR, while the TCRdb copy is restricted to in-frame clones and leaves out a portion. The sample has over 25,000 clones; roughly 90% are singletons. The sequenced material came from peripheral blood. The source is a human donor with active COVID-19. The donor label of this sample is uncertain.

The V and J genes are TRBV5-1 and TRBJ2-2, with D possibly TRBD1 on 6 matching bases. Deletions cut 0 bases from V and 4 bases from J, with 10 bases between. Per the germline V gene, CDR1 is SGHRS and CDR2 is YFSETQ. The CDR3 is 15 residues long. The CDR3 nucleotides read TGCGCCAGCAGCTTGGCCTCAGGGGCCACCGGGGAGCTGTTTTTT. This translates into CASSLASGATGELFF.

The chain is built from TRBV7-2 and TRBJ2-1; TRBD2 agrees at 12 bases. The CDR3 sequence is 17 residues long. V gave up 5 bases and J gave up 10 bases; unmatched junction bases: 15. The V gene's germline CDR1 is SGHTA and CDR2 FQGNSA. In DNA, the CDR3 is TGTGCCAGCAGCGGCCAACTAGCGGGGGGATCTTACGGGGAGCAGTTCTTC. This codes for CASSGQLAGGSYGEQFF. Combining the CDR3 with reference TRBV7-2 and TRBJ2-1 gives the whole variable domain GAGVSQSPSNKVTEKGKDVELRCDPISGHTALYWYRQSLGQGLEFLIYFQGNSAPDKSGLPSDRFSAERTGGSVSTLTIQRTQQEDSAVYLCASSGQLAGGSYGEQFFGPGTRLTVL.

Turning to this clone: The junction shows a germline mismatch at one end, possibly a read error. This chain uses TRBV2 with TRBJ2-2; maybe TRBD2 (5 bases). The germline gives CDR1 SNHLY, CDR2 FYNNEI. The CDR3 runs 13 residues. CDR3 sequence: CASSQRVTGELFF. The DNA of the CDR3 is TGTGCCAGCAGTCAAAGGGTCACCGGGGAACTGTTTTTT.

This chain links TRBV7-9 with TRBJ2-7, with a weak D call TRBD2 (5 bases). Germline V lookup: CDR1 SEHNR, CDR2 FQNEAQ (reference sequence). This CDR3 comprises 13 residues. Trimming took off 3 bases at V and 5 bases at J, with 11 bases between the two ends. The CDR3 DNA reads as TGTGCCAGCAGCTTCTGGTCTAGCAACGAGCAGTACTTC. Residues: CASSFWSSNEQYF. The complete variable domain, with remaining parts taken from reference TRBV7-9 and TRBJ2-7, reads DTGVSQNPRHKITKRGQNVTFRCDPISEHNRLYWYRQTLGQGPEFLTYFQNEAQLEKSRLLSDRFSAERPKGSFSTLEIQRTEQGDSAMYLCASSFWSSNEQYFGPGTRLTVT.

V gene TRBV5-1 combines with J gene TRBJ2-3; no clear D gene. This CDR3 spans 14 amino acids. Germline values: CDR1 SGHRS, CDR2 YFSETQ. Trimming removed 4 bases at V and 2 bases at J, with 11 bases between. As DNA, the CDR3 is TGCGCCAGCAGCCTACGGGTTACCACAGATACGCAGTATTTT. Protein product: CASSLRVTTDTQYF.

The chain uses TRBV18 and TRBJ2-3; TRBD1 agrees at 9 bases. Trimming removed 7 bases from V and 1 base from J; junction bases left unmatched: 6. CDR1 KGHSH and CDR2 LQKENI come from the germline V gene. This CDR3 spans 15 amino acids. The CDR3 spells CASCRQGDGTDTQYF. Written as DNA, the CDR3 is TGTGCCAGCTGCCGACAGGGGGACGGCACAGATACGCAGTATTTT.

This sequence joins TRBV3-1 (or the pseudogene TRBV3-2) and TRBJ2-7; D is uncertain. V lost 0 bases to trimming and J lost 5 bases, with 5 bases between them. The CDR3 consists of 12 residues. The germline V gene has CDR1 LGHDT and CDR2 YNNKEL (reference sequence). This CDR3 reads CASSQDSDEQYF. The CDR3 DNA is TGTGCCAGCAGCCAAGATTCCGACGAGCAGTACTTC.

V and J are TRBV5-1 and TRBJ1-3, with a tentative D call TRBD1 (5 bases). The CDR3 is 15 residues long. Germline V gives CDR1 SGHRS, CDR2 YFSETQ. V shed 1 base and J shed 4 bases, with 12 bases lying between them. The CDR3 region has the DNA TGCGCCAGCAGCTTGAGTCCAGGGAGGGGAAACACCATATATTTT. Protein product: CASSLSPGRGNTIYF.

The chain is built from TRBV19 and TRBJ1-2; D is unclear. The CDR3 is 13 residues long. Germline assignment: CDR1 LNHDA and CDR2 SQIVND (reference sequence). Trimming removed 6 bases from V and 0 bases from J, with 8 bases in between. The CDR3 spells CASSQETNYGYTF. DNA of the CDR3: TGTGCCAGTAGCCAGGAAACTAACTATGGCTACACCTTC.

This rearrangement joins TRBV5-4 to TRBJ1-2, with a weak D call TRBD1 (6 bases). V shed 0 bases and J shed 1 base, with 7 bases lying between them. Germline values: CDR1 SGHNT, CDR2 YYREEE (reference sequence). The CDR3 has 14 amino acids. CDR3: CASSLGQDNYGYTF. CDR3 DNA sequence: TGTGCCAGCAGCTTGGGACAGGATAACTATGGCTACACCTTC.

The chain carries TRBV5-1 and TRBJ1-4, with D possibly matching TRBD1 (6 bases). Germline assignment: CDR1 SGHRS and CDR2 YFSETQ. The CDR3 is made up of 14 amino acids. The V and J ends lost 4 bases and 7 bases respectively, with 14 bases between them. CDR3 DNA: TGCGCCAGCAGCGCCGCGGGGGCTGGTGAAAAACTGTTTTTT. Amino acids: CASSAAGAGEKLFF.

The chain uses TRBV30 and TRBJ1-2; 7 positions agree with TRBD1. Trimming took 1 base from V and 5 from J; bases not matched to a gene: 10. This CDR3 has 15 residues. Germline-derived CDR1 and CDR2 are GTSNPN and SVGIG (reference sequence). Here the CDR3 reads CAWSALRGRGYGYTF. DNA for the CDR3: TGTGCCTGGAGTGCCTTGAGGGGGCGCGGGTATGGCTACACCTTC. The variable domain in full, with the rest retrieved from reference TRBV30 and TRBJ1-2, is SQTIHQWPATLVQPVGSPLSLECTVEGTSNPNLYWYRQAAGRGLQLLFYSVGIGQISSEVPQNLSASRPQDRQFILSSKKLLLSDSGFYLCAWSALRGRGYGYTFGSGTRLTVV.

The rearrangement joins TRBV7-9 to TRBJ2-3, with 7 bases that match TRBD2. V was clipped by 6 bases and J by 2 bases; unmatched bases: 8. The CDR3 loop spans 15 amino acids. From germline, CDR1 is SEHNR and CDR2 FQNEAQ (reference sequence). CDR3 sequence: CASSSAGRDTDTQYF. The DNA for the CDR3 is TGTGCCAGCAGTAGTGCGGGGAGGGACACAGATACGCAGTATTTT.

The V gene is TRBV7-2, the J gene TRBJ2-7; 7 bases align to TRBD2. CDR1 SGHTA and CDR2 FQGNSA come from the germline V gene. This CDR3 region has 14 residues. Trimming at V came to 0 bases and at J to 3 bases, leaving 2 bases not matched to a gene. CDR3 DNA sequence: TGTGCCAGCAGCTTAGCTAGGACTAGCTACGAGCAGTACTTC. Translation: CASSLARTSYEQYF.

V usage is TRBV2 and J usage is TRBJ1-2; maybe TRBD1 (6 bases). The CDR3 totals 14 residues. Germline CDR1 is SNHLY and CDR2 is FYNNEI. Trimming stripped 8 bases from V and 2 bases from J, with 15 bases between. The DNA for the CDR3 is TGTGCCAGCGGGGACATCCCGGGAAACTATGGCTACACCTTC. It codes for CASGDIPGNYGYTF.

Only a few counts were recorded for this clone. The chain joins TRBV6-2 or TRBV6-3 to TRBJ1-5; D is undetermined. The V gene lost 5 bases and the J gene lost 6 bases, with 14 bases spanning the gap. The CDR3 length is 14 residues. CDR1 is MNHEY, CDR2 SVGEGT, per germline. This chain's CDR3 is CASSEGWTGQPQHF. CDR3 nucleotide sequence: TGTGCCAGCAGTGAGGGCTGGACGGGTCAGCCCCAGCATTTT.

This chain joins TRBV4-2 and TRBJ1-1, with a weak D call TRBD1 (6 bases). Trimming took off 2 bases at V and 2 bases at J, with 12 bases between the two ends. In germline, CDR1 is LGHNA, CDR2 YNFKEQ. There are 15 residues in the CDR3. The CDR3 region has the DNA TGTGCCAGCAGCCAACCGGACAGAGATAACACTGAAGCTTTCTTT. Its translation is CASSQPDRDNTEAFF.

This clone was seen just once. The J gene is TRBJ2-5, the V gene TRBV7-3; 8 bases are a match to TRBD2. The CDR3 extends over 15 amino acids. Looked up from germline, CDR1 is SGHTA and CDR2 is FQGTGA. V lost 2 bases, J lost 2 bases, and 4 bases stayed unmatched. The CDR3 bases are TGTGCCAGCAGCTTAGTTAGCGGGAAACAAGAGACCCAGTACTTC. It translates to CASSLVSGKQETQYF.

Comment on this clone: The same CDR3 is also encoded by other DNA sequences in this sample. The V gene is TRBV9, the J gene TRBJ2-7; TRBD2 aligns across 9 bases. V was pared by 0 bases and J by 2 bases, with 0 bases of the junction left unmatched. The CDR3 is 14 amino acids. Per germline, CDR1 SGDLS and CDR2 YYNGEE. Written as DNA, the CDR3 is TGTGCCAGCAGCGTAGGCGGGGGGGCCTACGAGCAGTACTTC. Protein: CASSVGGGAYEQYF.